The rows below give T cell receptor beta chains drawn from one sample of a study of T cells in Graves' hyperthyroidism and ophthalmopathy. MiXCR was run by TCRdb on the multiplex PCR reads, yielding one entry per CDR3 protein. The table lists roughly 740,000 distinct CDR3 sequences, roughly 17% of them singletons. The sample was blood. All receptors derive from a man in his late teens or twenties with Graves' hyperthyroidism. The CDR3 runs from the conserved cysteine through the conserved F or W. D genes are given only for firm matches. A clone size is listed for some rows: how often the clone was seen (once, few, many), or a class if it is expanded.

j_call	clone_size	v_call	d_call	cdr3_nt	cdr3_aa
TRBJ2-4	-	TRBV18	TRBD1	TGTGCCAGCTCAAGGACAGGGGACGACATTCAGTACTTC	CASSRTGDDIQYF
TRBJ2-1	-	TRBV12-3/TRBV12-4	TRBD2	TGTGCCAGCAGGCCTTTTAGCGGGAGTAAGTTCTTC	CASRPFSGSKFF
TRBJ2-7	many	TRBV11-3	TRBD1	TGTGCCAGCAGTAGTCAGGGGGTCGGCGAGCAGTACTTC	CASSSQGVGEQYF
TRBJ2-1	few	TRBV6-2/TRBV6-3	-	TGTGCCAGCAGTGCGCCCCCGGGGCAGTTCTTC	CASSAPPGQFF
TRBJ1-2	-	TRBV28	TRBD1	TGTGCCAGCAGTCCCATCGGACAGGGAGATGGCTACACCTTC	CASSPIGQGDGYTF
TRBJ1-1	-	TRBV20-1	-	TGCAGTGCTAGAGATCAGGGGACGAACACTGAAGCTTTCTTT	CSARDQGTNTEAFF
TRBJ1-1	-	TRBV10-3	-	TGTGCCATCAGTGAGCCGAGGACAGAAGCTTTCTTT	CAISEPRTEAFF
TRBJ2-3	many	TRBV20-1	TRBD2	TGCAGTGCTAGACTACTAGCGACTAGCACAGATACGCAGTATTTT	CSARLLATSTDTQYF
TRBJ2-3	few	TRBV7-8	-	TGTGCCAGCAGCTTAGCGGAGTTCACAGATACGCAGTATTTT	CASSLAEFTDTQYF
TRBJ1-2	many	TRBV6-1	TRBD1	TGTGCCAGCAGCAGACAGGGAGAAAGGGGCTATGGCTACACCTTC	CASSRQGERGYGYTF
TRBJ2-7	many	TRBV5-1	-	TGCGCCAGCAGCTTGAGGTCAGGCTACGAGCAGTACTTC	CASSLRSGYEQYF
TRBJ2-7	many	TRBV25-1	TRBD2	TGTGCCAGCAGTCCCCTCGCGGGAGCGGCCTACGAGCAGTACTTC	CASSPLAGAAYEQYF
TRBJ1-1	many	TRBV12-3/TRBV12-4	-	TGTGCCAGCACCCCTTGGGGGGATGGCGACACTGAAGCTTTCTTT	CASTPWGDGDTEAFF
TRBJ2-7	few	TRBV28	-	TGTGCCAGCAGTTTTAATGCCGGTTACGAGCAGTACTTC	CASSFNAGYEQYF
TRBJ2-2	many	TRBV28	-	TGTGCCAGCACCGAGGCCATCTCCCTAATCCCCGGGGAGCTGTTTTTT	CASTEAISLIPGELFF
TRBJ2-1	-	TRBV6-1	TRBD2	TGTGCCAGCAGGCCCCTCTCTAGCGGACGATTGGACAATGAGCAGTTCTTC	CASRPLSSGRLDNEQFF
TRBJ2-3	-	TRBV15	-	TGTGCCACCAGCAGAAATACGGATACGCAGTATTTT	CATSRNTDTQYF
TRBJ1-6	many	TRBV28	-	TGTGCCAGCAGTACGACTTCACCCCTCCACTTT	CASSTTSPLHF
TRBJ2-3	-	TRBV27	-	TGTGCCAGCAGCCGCGGGCGGGGTCTGACAGATACGCAGTATTTT	CASSRGRGLTDTQYF
TRBJ2-7	many	TRBV28	TRBD2	TGTGCCAGCAGTTTATCGAAGACTAGCGGCTACGAGCAGTACTTC	CASSLSKTSGYEQYF
TRBJ1-2	-	TRBV9	-	TGTGCCAGCAGCGTAGGAGGGCGGTCCCCCTATGGCTACACCTTC	CASSVGGRSPYGYTF
TRBJ2-1	-	TRBV5-1	TRBD2	TGCGCCAGCACAACCGGACTAGCGGGAGGGCTTTCAGCAGGTAATGAGCAGTTCTTC	CASTTGLAGGLSAGNEQFF
TRBJ2-1	many	TRBV3-1	-	TGTGCCAGCAGCCAAGACCTAGCCCCTAGCTCCTACAATGAGCAGTTCTTC	CASSQDLAPSSYNEQFF
TRBJ1-2	-	TRBV2	TRBD1	TGTGCCAGCAGTATCGGGACAGGGGGCAATGGCTACACCTTC	CASSIGTGGNGYTF
TRBJ2-7	many	TRBV6-1	-	TGTGCCAGCAGTTCCGGGTTCGAGCAGTACTTC	CASSSGFEQYF
TRBJ1-2	few	TRBV10-3	-	TGTGCCATCAGGGCAGTCTTAACCTATGGCTACACCTTC	CAIRAVLTYGYTF
TRBJ2-3	few	TRBV29-1	-	TGCAGCGTTGGGGCACTGGGGGGCACAGATACGCAGTATTTT	CSVGALGGTDTQYF
TRBJ2-2	few	TRBV19	-	TGTGCCAGTAGTATTTTACGCGACACCGGGGAGCTGTTTTTT	CASSILRDTGELFF
TRBJ1-2	-	TRBV2	-	TGTGCCAGCAGTGAAACACAGGGCGCAGGAGGCTACACCTTC	CASSETQGAGGYTF
TRBJ2-7	-	TRBV7-9	-	TGTGCCAGCAGCTTAGATGGGGGCCCTCAACTTTACGAGCAGTACTTC	CASSLDGGPQLYEQYF
TRBJ2-7	many	TRBV6-2/TRBV6-3	TRBD1	TGTGCCAGCAGTTACTCGATTGTACAGGGGATATACGAGCAGTACTTC	CASSYSIVQGIYEQYF
TRBJ2-1	-	TRBV6-2/TRBV6-3	TRBD2	TGTGCCAGCAGTTATGATTTCGGGAGGGCCGGTTACAATGAGCAGTTCTTC	CASSYDFGRAGYNEQFF
TRBJ1-1	few	TRBV3-1	-	TGTGCCAGCAGCCCTCTTGGGGGGAAAACTGAAGCTTTCTTT	CASSPLGGKTEAFF
TRBJ2-7	many	TRBV9	TRBD1	TGTGCCAGCAGCGTAGGTCACAGGGGGGCCTACGAGCAGTACTTC	CASSVGHRGAYEQYF
TRBJ2-1	-	TRBV12-3/TRBV12-4	-	TGTGCCAGCACCAACCGACCCAGGGATGAGCAGTTCTTC	CASTNRPRDEQFF
TRBJ2-5	few	TRBV6-1	-	TGTGCCAGCAGGCGCAGGGTTTGGCAAGAGACCCAGTACTTC	CASRRRVWQETQYF
TRBJ2-3	many	TRBV30	-	TGTGCCTGGAGTGTGGGCAGACGCACAGATACGCAGTATTTT	CAWSVGRRTDTQYF
TRBJ2-7	-	TRBV10-1	-	TGCGCCAGCAGTGAGACTAGGGACTCCGAGCAGTACTTC	CASSETRDSEQYF
TRBJ2-6	-	TRBV12-3/TRBV12-4	-	TGTGCCAGCACCTCGGGGGATTCAACCGGGGCCAACGTCCTGACTTTC	CASTSGDSTGANVLTF
TRBJ1-5	once	TRBV11-2	-	TGTGCCAGCAGCCCAGGAGGGACGGTCCCGAGTCAGCCCCAGCATTTT	CASSPGGTVPSQPQHF
TRBJ2-5	few	TRBV20-1	TRBD2	TGCAGCTCGACTAGCGGGATTGTAGAGACCCAGAACTTC	CSSTSGIVETQNF
TRBJ2-7	many	TRBV7-2	-	TGTGCCAGCAGCTCCCTGGGGGGCTCCTACGAGCAGTACTTC	CASSSLGGSYEQYF
TRBJ2-1	few	TRBV3-1	-	TGTGCCAGCAGCCAAGATGCACTAGTGGCGTTCTTC	CASSQDALVAFF
TRBJ1-2	-	TRBV12-3/TRBV12-4	-	TGTGCCAGCGGCCCAGGACTTCTCGGATATGGCTACACCTTC	CASGPGLLGYGYTF
TRBJ1-6	-	TRBV11-2	-	TGTGCCAGCAACTCGGGGGCCTATAATTCACCCCTCCACTTT	CASNSGAYNSPLHF
TRBJ2-1	many	TRBV20-1	TRBD2	TGCAGTGCTAGAGAGGGTAGCGGGAGAAGTGAGCAGTTCTTC	CSAREGSGRSEQFF
TRBJ2-7	few	TRBV4-1	-	TGCGCCAGCAGCCAAGTAAGATCCACCTACGAGCAGTACTTC	CASSQVRSTYEQYF
TRBJ2-7	few	TRBV28	TRBD2	TGTGCCAGCAGCCCCCGGGGGGAGGTCTCCTACGAGCAGTACTTC	CASSPRGEVSYEQYF
TRBJ2-2	many	TRBV7-8	-	TGTGCCAGCAGTTCACTCGGACAGCTTAACACCGGGGAGCTGTTTTTT	CASSSLGQLNTGELFF
TRBJ2-1	few	TRBV6-5	TRBD2	TGTGCCAGCAGTTACGGGGGACTAGCGGGAGCTTATGAGCAGTTCTTC	CASSYGGLAGAYEQFF
TRBJ1-2	few	TRBV4-2	-	TGTGCCAGCAGCTGGGACGGCTACTATAGCTACACCTTC	CASSWDGYYSYTF
TRBJ1-1	many	TRBV10-3	-	TGTGCCATCAGTACCCCAGGCAGCGCTGAAGCTTTCTTT	CAISTPGSAEAFF
TRBJ2-7	few	TRBV5-1	TRBD2	TGCGCCAGCGCCCAGGGGGCACTAGCGGGAGTCTACGAGCAGTACTTC	CASAQGALAGVYEQYF